These 19 T cell receptor beta chains share one sample of origin, sequenced in a study of blood T cell repertoires in COVID-19. TCRdb keeps only in-frame clones here, not all; method: immunoSEQ multiplex PCR. This table holds about 250,000 clones, about 83% found once. The sequencing input was peripheral blood. The origin of the receptors is a middle-aged man with active or convalescent COVID-19.

CDR3 bases: TGTGCCAGTACCATGACAGGATCCTATGGCTACACCTTC. Translated, it gives CASTMTGSYGYTF. The chain carries TRBV19 and TRBJ1-2, with D possibly matching TRBD1 (6 bases). The CDR3 covers 13 residues. Germline lookup yields CDR1 LNHDA and CDR2 SQIVND (reference sequence). V gave up 7 bases and J gave up 4 bases, with 13 bases separating them.

The CDR3 coding sequence is TGTGCCAGCACCCTGACGGGTGGTACCTACAATGAGCAGTTCTTC. It translates to CASTLTGGTYNEQFF. This chain connects TRBV28 to TRBJ2-1; D remains ambiguous. V was shortened by 7 bases and J by 2 bases, with 15 bases between the two germline ends. Germline values: CDR1 MDHEN, CDR2 SYDVKM. This CDR3 region has 15 residues.

This sequence joins TRBV7-9 and TRBJ2-2; the D gene is possibly TRBD2 (6 bases). This CDR3 contains 15 residues. Trimming cost V 4 bases and J 3 bases, with 12 bases left between them. The germline CDR1 and CDR2 sequences are SEHNR and FQNEAQ (reference sequence). CDR3 in amino acids: CASSSAGTYTGELFF. CDR3 sequence (DNA): TGTGCCAGCAGCTCCGCCGGGACTTACACCGGGGAGCTGTTTTTT. The whole variable domain, filled in from reference TRBV7-9 and TRBJ2-2, reads DTGVSQNPRHKITKRGQNVTFRCDPISEHNRLYWYRQTLGQGPEFLTYFQNEAQLEKSRLLSDRFSAERPKGSFSTLEIQRTEQGDSAMYLCASSSAGTYTGELFFGEGSRLTVL.

The V call is TRBV12-3 or TRBV12-4, the J call TRBJ1-1; TRBD1 matches 7 bases. V trimming: 4 bases; J trimming: 1 base; junction bases outside the gene matches: 0. The CDR3 totals 13 residues. CDR3 in amino acids: CASSWTGNTEAFF. In DNA, the CDR3 is TGTGCCAGCAGTTGGACAGGGAACACTGAAGCTTTCTTT.

The chain employs TRBV7-8 and TRBJ2-7; D possibly corresponds to TRBD1 (6 bases). Trimming left V 1 base short and J 3 bases short, with 13 bases between. The V gene's germline CDR1 is SGHVS and CDR2 FQNEAQ. The CDR3 has 15 residues. The CDR3 spells CASSLVQGRGYEQYF. CDR3 coding DNA: TGTGCCAGCAGCTTAGTACAGGGAAGAGGCTACGAGCAGTACTTC.

The chain links TRBV9 to TRBJ2-7; 8 bases align to TRBD2. Germline loops: CDR1 SGDLS, CDR2 YYNGEE. V lost 0 bases to trimming and J lost 6 bases; unmatched junction nucleotides: 11. CDR3 length: 16 residues. CDR3 in DNA: TGTGCCAGCAGCGTAGGGTCCCTCGGGGGGGGCGGCGAGCAGTACTTC. Translation: CASSVGSLGGGGEQYF.

This chain links TRBV18 with TRBJ1-4; D is perhaps TRBD1 (5 bases). Trimming cost V 6 bases and J 3 bases, with 8 bases left between them. From germline, CDR1 is KGHSH and CDR2 LQKENI. The CDR3 spans 13 residues. CDR3 bases: TGTGCCAGCTCGTCGGGGGCTAATGAAAAACTGTTTTTT. Translated, it gives CASSSGANEKLFF.

The V and J genes are TRBV4-3 and TRBJ1-3; 7 nucleotides line up with TRBD1. The CDR3 length is 17 residues. The junction had 6 bases not matched to a gene; V was cut back by 0 bases and J by 1 base. Germline V gives CDR1 LGHNA, CDR2 YSLEER. Written as DNA, the CDR3 is TGCGCCAGCAGCCAAGATCTCCAGGGGGAATCTGGAAACACCATATATTTT. It is translated as CASSQDLQGESGNTIYF.

This chain joins TRBV6-5 and TRBJ2-7; possibly TRBD1 for D (5 bases). The CDR3 totals 14 residues. Germline V CDR1 and CDR2: MNHEY, SVGAGI. The V gene lost 5 bases and the J gene lost 3 bases, with 14 bases spanning the gap. This CDR3 is CASSTDSTFYEQYF. Written as DNA, the CDR3 is TGTGCCAGCAGTACAGACAGTACGTTCTACGAGCAGTACTTC.

This chain joins TRBV9 and TRBJ2-1; 7 positions agree with TRBD2. J lost 4 bases, V lost 0 bases, and 7 bases had no gene match. This CDR3 contains 16 residues. Looked up from germline, CDR1 is SGDLS and CDR2 is YYNGEE. The CDR3 DNA reads as TGTGCCAGCAGCGTAGGCGGTCTAGCGGATTACAATGAGCAGTTCTTC. It encodes CASSVGGLADYNEQFF.

The CDR3 loop reads CAVAGDTGELFF. CDR3 sequence (DNA): TGTGCCGTGGCAGGCGACACCGGGGAGCTGTTTTTT. The chain has TRBV12-3 or TRBV12-4 and TRBJ2-2; D gene unclear. CDR3 length: 12 amino acids. Trimming took off 11 bases at V and 3 bases at J, with 10 bases between the two ends.

The chain links TRBV2 to TRBJ1-1, with D possibly being TRBD1 (5 bases). V was trimmed by 6 bases and J by 1 base, leaving 15 bases between them. The CDR3 consists of 15 residues. In germline, CDR1 is SNHLY, CDR2 FYNNEI. CDR3 residues: CASSPGGGQNTEAFF. The CDR3 DNA reads TGTGCCAGCAGCCCCGGGGGTGGGCAGAACACTGAAGCTTTCTTT.

The V and J genes are TRBV5-1 and TRBJ1-3; D perhaps matches TRBD1 (5 bases). Trimming stripped 0 bases from V and 2 bases from J, with 9 bases between. Germline CDR1 SGHRS, CDR2 YFSETQ. CDR3 length: 15 amino acids. CDR3 sequence (DNA): TGCGCCAGCAGCTTGGCAGCAGGGACTGGAAACACCATATATTTT. Protein sequence: CASSLAAGTGNTIYF.

This clone turned up a few times. The chain couples TRBV28 to TRBJ1-2; 7 positions agree with TRBD1. The CDR3 is 13 residues long. V lost 3 bases and J lost 4; bases outside the gene matches: 2. Germline V gene data show CDR1 as MDHEN and CDR2 as SYDVKM. Written as DNA, the CDR3 is TGTGCCAGCAGTTTGTCAGGGGGCTATGGCTACACCTTC. Protein: CASSLSGGYGYTF.

The chain is built from TRBV9 and TRBJ1-3; 12 bases map to TRBD1. In germline, CDR1 is SGDLS, CDR2 YYNGEE. This CDR3 contains 16 residues. V lost 2 bases, J lost 4 bases, and 4 bases stayed unmatched. CDR3 coding DNA: TGTGCCAGCAGCGTGGCGGGGACAGGGGGCGGAAACACCATATATTTT. It yields the protein CASSVAGTGGGNTIYF.

The chain uses TRBV7-2 and TRBJ2-6, with TRBD1 as a possible D gene (5 bases). V dropped 2 bases and J dropped 0 bases, with 11 bases sitting between them. This CDR3 spans 17 amino acids. Germline V lookup: CDR1 SGHTA, CDR2 FQGNSA. CDR3 residues: CASSLSHGASGANVLTF. DNA for the CDR3: TGTGCCAGCAGCTTAAGTCATGGGGCCTCTGGGGCCAACGTCCTGACTTTC.

V usage is TRBV24-1 and J usage is TRBJ2-7; possibly TRBD2 for D (5 bases). Germline V lookup: CDR1 KGHDR, CDR2 SFDVKD. The CDR3 spans 12 residues. Trimming took 4 bases from V and 11 from J, leaving 14 bases between them. CDR3 DNA: TGTGCCACCAGTGAGGAGGCCGGTTCCAAGTACTTC. It yields the protein CATSEEAGSKYF.

This clone was observed many times. This chain connects TRBV18 to TRBJ2-1, with 8 bases lining up with TRBD1. The ends lost 3 bases at V and 7 bases at J; junction bases unmatched: 5. Germline V gives CDR1 KGHSH, CDR2 LQKENI. The CDR3 covers 14 residues. The CDR3 DNA reads TGTGCCAGCTCACCGCAGGGGGCGGAAAATGAGCAGTTCTTC. Translation gives CASSPQGAENEQFF.

This clone was counted once. The chain couples TRBV9 to TRBJ1-1; a possible D gene is TRBD1 (6 bases). Trimming stripped 5 bases from V and 7 bases from J, with 12 bases between. The CDR3 runs 12 residues. The V gene's germline CDR1 is SGDLS and CDR2 YYNGEE. The DNA for the CDR3 is TGTGCCAGCAGAGGGGGAACCGGTGAAGCTTTCTTT. Its protein is CASRGGTGEAFF.